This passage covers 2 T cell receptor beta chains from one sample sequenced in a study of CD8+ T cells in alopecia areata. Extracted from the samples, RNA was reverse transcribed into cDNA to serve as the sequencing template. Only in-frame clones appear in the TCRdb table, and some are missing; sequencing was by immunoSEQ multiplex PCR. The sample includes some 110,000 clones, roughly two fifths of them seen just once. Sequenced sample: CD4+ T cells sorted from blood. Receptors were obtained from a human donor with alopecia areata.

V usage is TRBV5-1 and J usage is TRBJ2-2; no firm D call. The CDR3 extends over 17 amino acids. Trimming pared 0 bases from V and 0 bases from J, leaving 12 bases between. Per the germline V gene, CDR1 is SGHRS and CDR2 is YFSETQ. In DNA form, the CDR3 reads TGCGCCAGCAGCTTGGCGCCCAGCTCGACGAACACCGGGGAGCTGTTTTTT. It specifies CASSLAPSSTNTGELFF.

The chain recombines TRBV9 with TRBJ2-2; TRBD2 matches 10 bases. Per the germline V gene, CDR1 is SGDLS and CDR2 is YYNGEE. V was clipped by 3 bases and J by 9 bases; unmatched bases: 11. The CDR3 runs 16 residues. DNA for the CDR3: TGTGCCAGCAGCGAGAGAGCGGGGGGGTCTCTACGGGAGCTGTTTTTT. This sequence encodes CASSERAGGSLRELFF. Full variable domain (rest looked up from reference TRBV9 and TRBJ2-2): DSGVTQTPKHLITATGQRVTLRCSPRSGDLSVYWYQQSLDQGLQFLIQYYNGEERAKGNILERFSAQQFPDLHSELNLSSLELGDSALYFCASSERAGGSLRELFFGEGSRLTVL.